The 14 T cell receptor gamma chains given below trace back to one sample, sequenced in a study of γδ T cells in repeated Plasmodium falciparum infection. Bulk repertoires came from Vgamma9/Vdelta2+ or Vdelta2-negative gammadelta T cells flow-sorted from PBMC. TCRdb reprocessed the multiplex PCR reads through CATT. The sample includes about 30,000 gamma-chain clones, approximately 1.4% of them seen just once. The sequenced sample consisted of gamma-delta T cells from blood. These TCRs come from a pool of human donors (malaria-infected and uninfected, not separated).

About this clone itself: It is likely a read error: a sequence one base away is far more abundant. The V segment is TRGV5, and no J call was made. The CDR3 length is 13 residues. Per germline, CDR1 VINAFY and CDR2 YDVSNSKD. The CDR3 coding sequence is TGTGCCACCTGGGACAGGCCTTTTTATAAGAAGCTCTTT. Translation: CATWDRPFYKKLF.

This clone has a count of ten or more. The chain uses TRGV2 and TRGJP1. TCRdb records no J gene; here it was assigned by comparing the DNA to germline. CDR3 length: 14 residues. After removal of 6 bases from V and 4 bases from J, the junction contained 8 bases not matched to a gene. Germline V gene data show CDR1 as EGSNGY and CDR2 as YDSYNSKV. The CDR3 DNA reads TGTGCCACCTGGAACACTATCACTGGTTGGTTCAAGATATTT. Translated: CATWNTITGWFKIF.

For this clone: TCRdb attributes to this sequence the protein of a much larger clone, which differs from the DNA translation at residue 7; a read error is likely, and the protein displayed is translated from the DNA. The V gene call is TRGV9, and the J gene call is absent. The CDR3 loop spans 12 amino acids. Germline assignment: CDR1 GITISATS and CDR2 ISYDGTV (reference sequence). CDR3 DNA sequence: TGTGCCTTGGCACCCAATCATTATAAGAAGCTCTTT. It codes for CALAPNHYKKLF.

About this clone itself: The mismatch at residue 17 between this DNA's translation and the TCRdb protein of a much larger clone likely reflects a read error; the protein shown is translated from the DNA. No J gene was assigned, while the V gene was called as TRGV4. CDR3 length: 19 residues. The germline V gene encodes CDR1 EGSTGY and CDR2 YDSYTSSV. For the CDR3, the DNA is TGTGCCACCTGGGATGGACTAGAGTGGATGCACGATTCTTATTATAAGAGACTCTTT. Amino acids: CATWDGLEWMHDSYYKRLF.

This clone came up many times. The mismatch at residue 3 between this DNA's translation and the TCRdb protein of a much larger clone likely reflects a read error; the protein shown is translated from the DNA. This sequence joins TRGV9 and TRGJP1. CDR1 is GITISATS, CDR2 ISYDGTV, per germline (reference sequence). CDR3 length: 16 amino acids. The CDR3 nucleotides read TGTGCCTCGTGGGAGGTCCGGTATGGCACTGGTTGGTTCAAGATATTT. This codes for CASWEVRYGTGWFKIF.

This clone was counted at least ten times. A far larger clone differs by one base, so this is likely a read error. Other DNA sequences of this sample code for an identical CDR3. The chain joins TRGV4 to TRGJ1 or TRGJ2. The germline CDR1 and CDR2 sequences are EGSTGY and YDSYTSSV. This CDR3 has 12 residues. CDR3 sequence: CATWDVALKKLF. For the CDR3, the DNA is TGTGCTACCTGGGATGTCGCCCTTAAGAAACTCTTT.

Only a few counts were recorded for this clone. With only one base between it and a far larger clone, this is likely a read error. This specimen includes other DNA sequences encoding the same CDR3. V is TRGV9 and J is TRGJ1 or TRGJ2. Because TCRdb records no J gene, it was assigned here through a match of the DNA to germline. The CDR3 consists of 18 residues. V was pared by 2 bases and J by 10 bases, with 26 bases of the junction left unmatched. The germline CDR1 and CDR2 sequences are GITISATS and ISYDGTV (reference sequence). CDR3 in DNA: TGTGCCTTGTGGGAGGGCCACCCGGGTCCCATACGTTACCTAAAGAAACTCTTT. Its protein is CALWEGHPGPIRYLKKLF.

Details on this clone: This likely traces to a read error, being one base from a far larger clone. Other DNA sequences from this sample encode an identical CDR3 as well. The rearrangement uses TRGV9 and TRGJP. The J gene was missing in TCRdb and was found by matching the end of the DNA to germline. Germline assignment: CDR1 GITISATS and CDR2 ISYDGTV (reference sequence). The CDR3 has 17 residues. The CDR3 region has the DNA TGTGCCTTATGGGAGGTGAAGGCCAAGTTGGGCAAAAAAATCAAGGTATTT. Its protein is CALWEVKAKLGKKIKVF.

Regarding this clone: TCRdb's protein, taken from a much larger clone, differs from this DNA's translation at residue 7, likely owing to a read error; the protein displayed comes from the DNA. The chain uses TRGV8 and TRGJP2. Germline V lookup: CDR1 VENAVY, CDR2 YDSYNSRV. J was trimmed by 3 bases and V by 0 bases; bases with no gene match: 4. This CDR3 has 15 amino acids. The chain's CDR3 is CATWDRGGSDWIKTF. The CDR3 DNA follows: TGTGCCACCTGGGATAGGGGCGGTAGTGATTGGATCAAGACGTTT.

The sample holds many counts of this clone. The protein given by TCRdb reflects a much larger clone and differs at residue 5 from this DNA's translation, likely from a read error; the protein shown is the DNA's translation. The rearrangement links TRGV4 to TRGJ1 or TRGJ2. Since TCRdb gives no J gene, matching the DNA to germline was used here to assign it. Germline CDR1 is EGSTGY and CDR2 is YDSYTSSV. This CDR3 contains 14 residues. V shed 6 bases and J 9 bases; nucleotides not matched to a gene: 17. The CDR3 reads CATWNGRGHGKKLF. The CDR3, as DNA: TGTGCCACCTGGAACGGGAGGGGGCATGGTAAGAAACTCTTT.

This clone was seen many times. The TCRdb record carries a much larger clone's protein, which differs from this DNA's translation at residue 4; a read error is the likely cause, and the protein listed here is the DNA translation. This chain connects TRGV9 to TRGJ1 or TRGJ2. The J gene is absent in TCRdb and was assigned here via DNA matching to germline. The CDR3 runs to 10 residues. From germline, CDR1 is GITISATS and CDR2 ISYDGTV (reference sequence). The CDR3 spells CALGEPRKLF. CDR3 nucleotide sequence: TGTGCCTTGGGGGAGCCCAGGAAACTCTTT.

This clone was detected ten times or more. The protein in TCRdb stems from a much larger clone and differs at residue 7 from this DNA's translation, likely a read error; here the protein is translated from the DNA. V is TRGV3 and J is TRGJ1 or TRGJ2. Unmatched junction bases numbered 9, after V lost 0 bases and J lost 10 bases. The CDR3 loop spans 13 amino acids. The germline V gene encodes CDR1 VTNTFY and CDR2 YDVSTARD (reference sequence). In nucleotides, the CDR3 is TGTGCCACCTGGGACAGGGGTCCTGGGAAGAAACTCTTT. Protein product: CATWDRGPGKKLF.

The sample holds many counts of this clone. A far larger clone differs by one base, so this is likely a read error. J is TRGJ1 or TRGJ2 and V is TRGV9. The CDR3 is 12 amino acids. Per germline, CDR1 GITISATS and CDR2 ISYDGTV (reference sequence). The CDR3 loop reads CALWEVHYKKLF. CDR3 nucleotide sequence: TGTGCCTTGTGGGAGGTGCATTACAAGAAACTCTTT.

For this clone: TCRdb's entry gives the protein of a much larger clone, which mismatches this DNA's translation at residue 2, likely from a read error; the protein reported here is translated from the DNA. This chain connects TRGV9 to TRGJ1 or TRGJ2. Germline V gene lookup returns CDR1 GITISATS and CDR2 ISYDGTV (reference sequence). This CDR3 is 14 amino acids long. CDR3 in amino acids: CTLWEVLLGYKKLF. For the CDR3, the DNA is TGTACCTTGTGGGAGGTGCTCCTTGGTTATAAGAAACTCTTT.